Each of the 7 T cell receptor beta chains below was sequenced from the same sample in a study of cytomegalovirus exposure and HLA in healthy donors. The PCR employed 60 Vbeta primers together with 13 Jbeta primers. The repertoire was sequenced with immunoSEQ multiplex PCR; TCRdb's copy has only in-frame clones and lacks some. The data hold some 97,000 clones, with over 60% observed a single time. The sequenced sample was PBMCs. The receptor source for this set is a female donor in good health and CMV-seropositive.

This chain connects TRBV6-4 to TRBJ1-2; D is ambiguous. The germline gives CDR1 MRHNA, CDR2 SNTAGT. The CDR3 extends over 14 amino acids. Trimming cost V 2 bases and J 0 bases, with 7 bases left between them. CDR3 sequence: CASSDGGTNYGYTF. The CDR3 DNA sequence: TGTGCCAGCAGTGACGGAGGAACTAACTATGGCTACACCTTC.

Only a few counts were recorded for this clone. The CDR3 sequence is CASTHRGAGSGNTIYF. The CDR3 DNA reads as TGTGCCAGCACCCACAGGGGAGCAGGCTCTGGAAACACCATATATTTT. The chain is built from TRBV2 and TRBJ1-3, with 7 bases lining up with TRBD1. This CDR3 is built from 16 residues. Germline trimming cut 7 bases from V and 0 bases from J; bases unmatched to any gene: 9. CDR1 is SNHLY and CDR2 is FYNNEI in the germline V gene.

The V gene is TRBV12-5, the J gene TRBJ2-7; possibly TRBD2 for D (6 bases). V lost 6 bases and J 1 base, leaving 10 bases between the germline ends. The CDR3 totals 13 residues. Per germline, CDR1 LGHNT and CDR2 FRNRAP. CDR3 nucleotide sequence: TGTGCTAGTGGCCGCGGGACTTCCTACGAGCAGTACTTC. Translation gives CASGRGTSYEQYF. The variable domain in full, with the rest retrieved from reference TRBV12-5 and TRBJ2-7, is DARVTQTPRHKVTEMGQEVTMRCQPILGHNTVFWYRQTMMQGLELLAYFRNRAPLDDSGMPKDRFSAEMPDATLATLKIQPSEPRDSAVYFCASGRGTSYEQYFGPGTRLTVT.

Here the CDR3 DNA reads TGTGCCAGCAGCGTTCGGCTAGCGGGGTACAATGAGCAGTTCTTC. Its translation is CASSVRLAGYNEQFF. This chain connects TRBV9 to TRBJ2-1; 9 nucleotides line up with TRBD2. This CDR3 has 15 amino acids. V gave up 2 bases and J gave up 4 bases; unmatched junction bases: 4. The germline V gene has CDR1 SGDLS and CDR2 YYNGEE.

This chain connects TRBV5-6 to TRBJ2-1; weak D call: TRBD2 (5 bases). Between the trimmed V and J ends, which lost 2 bases and 3 bases, there was a span of 12 bases. CDR3 size: 15 residues. Germline CDR1 reads SGHDT; CDR2 reads YYEEEE. DNA for the CDR3: TGTGCCAGCAGCTTTTTAGAGGGCGTCTACAATGAGCAGTTCTTC. Its translation: CASSFLEGVYNEQFF.

This clone was recorded once. This chain links TRBV28 with TRBJ1-2; D is uncertain. This CDR3 has 16 residues. Germline CDR1 MDHEN, CDR2 SYDVKM. V gave up 5 bases and J gave up 0 bases, with 16 bases separating them. CDR3 in amino acids: CASSPRSKPSNYGYTF. CDR3 in DNA: TGTGCCAGCAGTCCGAGAAGCAAACCTTCTAACTATGGCTACACCTTC.

V usage is TRBV27 and J usage is TRBJ1-3, with 8 bases identical to TRBD1. The CDR3 covers 17 residues. Looked up from germline, CDR1 is MNHEY and CDR2 is SMNVEV (reference sequence). J gave up 2 bases and V 6 bases, and 12 bases lay outside the gene matches. The CDR3 DNA reads as TGTGCCAGCAGACCACTCGGGACAGGCGGACCTGGAAACACCATATATTTT. Amino acids: CASRPLGTGGPGNTIYF.